The 23 T cell receptor beta chains below were found in one sample sequenced in a study of blood T cells in healthy people across ages. Sample-barcoded 5' priming and a J-beta primer mix drove a second PCR of roughly 6 to 12 cycles. TCRdb re-called the 5' RACE reads through MiXCR, storing one row per CDR3 protein. The sample consists of about 2 million distinct CDR3 sequences, 40% to 55% of them appearing once. Sequenced material: blood. The receptors originated from a woman in her 40s in good health.

This clonotype occurred a few times. The J gene is TRBJ2-1, the V gene TRBV9, with no clear D. The CDR3 covers 13 residues. V was cut by 7 bases and J by 1 base, with 9 bases left in between. Germline values: CDR1 SGDLS, CDR2 YYNGEE. The DNA for the CDR3 is TGTGCCAGCGGGTCCGCATCCTACAATGAGCAGTTCTTC. Encoded protein: CASGSASYNEQFF.

Note on this clonotype: An end of the junction does not agree with germline; a read error may underlie this. The rearrangement uses TRBV5-1 and TRBJ1-1; no clear D gene. The CDR3 loop spans 11 amino acids. Germline V gives CDR1 SGHRS, CDR2 YFSETQ. CDR3 sequence: CASSSSAGAFF. The CDR3 DNA reads as TGCGCCAGTAGCTCCTCAGCCGGAGCTTTCTTT.

This clonotype was found a few times. The chain carries TRBV4-3 and TRBJ2-4; 8 bases are a match to TRBD1. Trimming cost V 0 bases and J 0 bases; bases outside gene matches: 4. The germline V gene has CDR1 LGHNA and CDR2 YSLEER. The CDR3 extends over 17 amino acids. DNA for the CDR3: TGCGCCAGCAGCCAAGATTGGACAGGGCTAGCCAAAAACATTCAGTACTTC. This translates into CASSQDWTGLAKNIQYF.

The chain carries TRBV4-3 and TRBJ2-3; D unresolved. Germline values: CDR1 LGHNA, CDR2 YSLEER. V was trimmed by 4 bases and J by 6 bases, leaving 14 bases between them. This CDR3 comprises 14 residues. The CDR3 coding sequence is TGCGCCAGCAGCCGAGAACCGATTTCGGATACGCAGTATTTT. Its translation: CASSREPISDTQYF.

This clonotype has a handful of counts. V usage is TRBV6-5 and J usage is TRBJ2-6; 8 nucleotides line up with TRBD1. Germline values: CDR1 MNHEY, CDR2 SVGAGI. V lost 4 bases to trimming and J lost 4 bases; unmatched junction nucleotides: 12. CDR3 size: 18 residues. The CDR3 is CASSSFYRQGPGANVLTF. The CDR3, as DNA: TGTGCCAGCAGTTCCTTCTACCGACAGGGGCCCGGGGCCAACGTCCTGACTTTC.

J is TRBJ2-4 and V is TRBV5-6; D call uncertain. The CDR3 loop spans 16 amino acids. Per germline, CDR1 SGHDT and CDR2 YYEEEE. Deletions cut 0 bases from V and 15 bases from J, with 25 bases between. For the CDR3, the DNA is TGTGCCAGCAGCTTGGTTTCCGGGTCACTCTCCTACGAGCGGTACTTC. Translating gives CASSLVSGSLSYERYF.

There are a few counts of this clonotype. V gene TRBV13 combines with J gene TRBJ2-1; no firm D call. V lost 5 bases and J lost 3, with 14 bases in between. CDR1 is PRHDT, CDR2 FYEKMQ, per germline (reference sequence). The CDR3 has 15 amino acids. The CDR3 protein is CASSALGASYNEQFF. In DNA, the CDR3 is TGTGCCAGCAGCGCGCTTGGAGCTAGCTACAATGAGCAGTTCTTC.

This clonotype was found many times. This chain links TRBV5-4 with TRBJ2-7; 10 nucleotides line up with TRBD1. There are 15 residues in the CDR3. Trimming took 5 bases from V and 0 from J; bases not matched to a gene: 5. Looked up from germline, CDR1 is SGHNT and CDR2 is YYREEE (reference sequence). The CDR3 region has the DNA TGTGCCAGCAGTTTCAGGACAGGGGGCTCCTACGAGCAGTACTTC. Amino acid sequence: CASSFRTGGSYEQYF.

The chain has TRBV20-1 and TRBJ2-7; D is possibly TRBD1 (5 bases). Germline CDR1 is DFQATT and CDR2 is SNEGSKA (reference sequence). The length of the CDR3 is 16 residues. V shed 0 bases and J shed 2 bases, with 17 bases lying between them. CDR3 amino acids: CSARDFSQGMAYEQYF. The DNA for the CDR3 is TGCAGTGCTAGAGATTTCAGTCAGGGTATGGCCTACGAGCAGTACTTC.

This chain links TRBV7-2 with TRBJ2-7; 8 positions match TRBD1. Germline assignment: CDR1 SGHTA and CDR2 FQGNSA. The CDR3 runs to 13 residues. V lost 5 bases to trimming and J lost 5 bases; unmatched junction nucleotides: 5. The CDR3 loop is CASSVGQGDEQYF. DNA for the CDR3: TGTGCCAGCAGCGTTGGACAGGGCGACGAGCAGTACTTC.

The V and J genes are TRBV20-1 and TRBJ2-1; D uncertain. The germline V gene has CDR1 DFQATT and CDR2 SNEGSKA (reference sequence). V lost 6 bases, J lost 8 bases, and 11 bases lay in between. CDR3 length: 11 residues. The CDR3 loop reads CSALDGHEQFF. CDR3 coding DNA: TGCAGTGCCCTGGACGGGCATGAGCAGTTCTTC.

Details on this clonotype: A read error may produce the germline difference seen at one junction end. V usage is TRBV9 and J usage is TRBJ2-1, with 9 positions matching TRBD1. The CDR3 loop spans 13 amino acids. CDR1 SGDLS and CDR2 YYNGEE come from the germline V gene. The CDR3 spells CASSWTGANGQFF. Here the CDR3 DNA reads TGTGCCAGCAGTTGGACAGGGGCCAATGGGCAGTTCTTC.

V usage is TRBV29-1 and J usage is TRBJ2-3; possible D gene TRBD2, 7 bases. The ends were cut back, 5 bases at V and 3 bases at J, with 15 bases in the middle. This CDR3 has 14 amino acids. From germline, CDR1 is SQVTM and CDR2 ANQGSEA. DNA of the CDR3: TGCAGCGTTATGCGGGGGCTCCGGACAGATACGCAGTATTTT. Its translation is CSVMRGLRTDTQYF.

The chain combines TRBV6-5 with TRBJ1-2, with 8 bases matching TRBD1. Trimming took 6 bases from V and 4 from J; bases not matched to a gene: 10. Germline CDR1 and CDR2: MNHEY and SVGAGI. The CDR3 sequence is 15 residues long. CDR3 in DNA: TGTGCCAGCAGCCCTGACAGGGGCCGCCCCTATGGCTACACCTTC. It codes for CASSPDRGRPYGYTF.

The chain employs TRBV7-8 and TRBJ2-3, with TRBD2 matching over 8 bases. J lost 6 bases, V lost 1 base, and 9 bases had no gene match. Looked up from germline, CDR1 is SGHVS and CDR2 is FQNEAQ. This CDR3 contains 16 residues. This chain's CDR3 is CASSLESRGVWDTQYF. The CDR3 region has the DNA TGTGCCAGCAGCTTAGAATCGCGGGGGGTGTGGGATACGCAGTATTTT.

The chain is built from TRBV6-2 or TRBV6-3 and TRBJ1-5; D is ambiguous. Germline V lookup: CDR1 MNHEY, CDR2 SVGEGT. CDR3 size: 14 residues. Trimming took 2 bases from V and 6 from J, leaving 11 bases between them. The CDR3 sequence: CASSYVRGGQPQHF. The CDR3 DNA sequence: TGTGCCAGCAGTTACGTTCGAGGCGGTCAGCCCCAGCATTTT.

The chain carries TRBV27 and TRBJ2-3, with TRBD2 matching 9 bases. There are 17 residues in the CDR3. Germline CDR1 is MNHEY and CDR2 is SMNVEV (reference sequence). V trimming: 5 bases; J trimming: 7 bases; junction bases outside the gene matches: 16. CDR3 sequence (DNA): TGTGCCAGCAGTCTCGGTTTGAGCGGGGGGCACGGAAATACGCAGTATTTT. Protein: CASSLGLSGGHGNTQYF.

The CDR3 here is CASSLTLAGVNSPLHF. CDR3 bases: TGTGCCAGCAGCTTAACTCTGGCCGGGGTAAATTCACCCCTCCACTTT. The chain recombines TRBV7-9 with TRBJ1-6; no reliable D call. Germline CDR1 SEHNR, CDR2 FQNEAQ (reference sequence). The CDR3 totals 16 residues. V gave up 2 bases and J gave up 7 bases, with 15 bases separating them.

This CDR3 reads CASSRTGEYQPQHF. The CDR3 coding sequence is TGTGCCAGCAGCCGGACAGGGGAATATCAGCCCCAGCATTTT. The J gene is TRBJ1-5, the V gene TRBV12-3 or TRBV12-4, with 9 nucleotides matching TRBD1. Trimming took 6 bases from V and 5 from J; bases not matched to a gene: 5. The CDR3 is made up of 14 amino acids.

This clonotype was seen more than once but under ten times. In DNA form, the CDR3 reads TGTGCCAGCAGCTTAGCGGTAGCTAATGAGCAGTTCTTC. Amino acids: CASSLAVANEQFF. This chain connects TRBV7-2 to TRBJ2-1; D call uncertain. Germline CDR1 and CDR2: SGHTA and FQGNSA. Trimming took 0 bases from V and 7 from J, leaving 7 bases between them. The CDR3 loop spans 13 amino acids.

The chain uses TRBV2 and TRBJ1-4; D not resolved. Between the trimmed V and J ends, which lost 0 bases and 7 bases, there was a span of 12 bases. The CDR3 consists of 15 residues. CDR1 is SNHLY and CDR2 is FYNNEI in the germline V gene. The CDR3 loop reads CASSEALGTFEKLFF. CDR3 DNA sequence: TGTGCCAGCAGTGAAGCGCTAGGCACCTTTGAAAAACTGTTTTTT.

The chain is built from TRBV7-8 and TRBJ2-3; 7 bases are a match to TRBD2. This CDR3 has 17 amino acids. From germline, CDR1 is SGHVS and CDR2 FQNEAQ. Unmatched junction bases numbered 7, after V lost 1 base and J lost 0 bases. CDR3 DNA: TGTGCCAGCAGCTTAGGACTAGCCGATCCTAGCACAGATACGCAGTATTTT. This sequence encodes CASSLGLADPSTDTQYF.

The rearrangement joins TRBV7-2 to TRBJ2-2, with a weak D call TRBD2 (7 bases). V lost 10 bases and J lost 2, with 14 bases in between. CDR3 length: 14 amino acids. Per the germline V gene, CDR1 is SGHTA and CDR2 is FQGNSA. CDR3 amino acids: CATRGGGNTGELFF. In DNA, the CDR3 is TGTGCCACCCGAGGGGGGGGAAACACCGGGGAGCTGTTTTTT.